This T cell receptor (beta chain) was captured by sequencing in a study of T cells after yellow fever vaccination. Looking at the study overall: The authors prepared low-cell-number fractions using SMART-Seq v4 Ultra Low Input. Findings and limits, study-wide: Reappearance after the booster was seen for most primary-vaccination clones, at 95% to 97% CD4 and roughly 90% CD8. Contamination by abundant bulk-population clonotypes could be present in FACS-sorted repertoires. Weaker overall, the secondary response nonetheless peaked faster (day 5 versus 15).

CDR1 and CDR2 (germline): SGHRS, YFSETQ. Trimming removed 2 bases at V and 1 base at J, with 6 bases between. This CDR3 is built from 13 residues. TCRdb reprocessed the 5' RACE reads with MiXCR, giving one entry per CDR3 protein. The table records approximately 96,000 distinct CDR3 sequences, over 8% of them present only once. The TCR originated in a man between 18 and 29 years old who received the YFV17D yellow fever vaccine. The sequencing here drew on CD8+ T cells not binding an NS4B(214-222) dextramer, sorted from PBMCs, taken roughly 14 days after the first yellow fever vaccination. The chain joins TRBV5-1 to TRBJ1-1, with D uncertain. CDR3 protein: CASSFEGNTEAFF. CDR3 bases: TGCGCCAGCAGCTTCGAGGGGAACACTGAAGCTTTCTTT.